The following is a TCR beta chain sequence with its context. Its antigen is currently unknown. Here immunoSEQ multiplex PCR was the method, and the copy in TCRdb shows in-frame clones only, minus some. The sample holds some 98,000 clones, about 90% seen once. This CDR3 region has 14 residues. Germline lookup yields CDR1 SGHRS and CDR2 YFSETQ. The germline V and J ends were trimmed by 0 bases and 8 bases, with 14 bases remaining between them. The entry originates in a study of cytomegalovirus exposure and HLA in healthy donors. Study-level results: Generally TCR sequences proved uncommon, though certain public TCRs appeared in numerous donors. Cytomegalovirus association was listed for about 180 TCR beta chains. In vitro work confirmed that a few CMV-associated chains recognize CMV antigens. In a later analysis, first-cohort TCR clusters were found to tend to co-occur in the 90 to 150 validation repertoires.

The sequencing input was PBMCs. The receptor's source is a man between 18 and 29 years old in good health and CMV-seropositive. The chain uses TRBV5-1 and TRBJ1-2; D unclear. Here the CDR3 DNA reads TGCGCCAGCAGCTTGGCCGCGGGGAGAGAAGGCTACACCTTC. Translation: CASSLAAGREGYTF.